The 3 T cell receptor beta chains below were found in one sample sequenced in a study of cytomegalovirus exposure and HLA in healthy donors. A multiplex PCR was run with 60 Vbeta primers and 13 Jbeta primers. The assay was immunoSEQ multiplex PCR, and TCRdb's table has in-frame clones only and misses some. The sample holds about 210,000 clones; approximately 78% are singletons and the top ten take 0.47%. Material: PBMCs. These TCRs come from a boy aged 5-17 years in good health and CMV-seronegative.

The gene calls are TRBV11-3 and TRBJ1-4; perhaps TRBD1 as D (5 bases). Trimming took 3 bases from V and 4 from J, leaving 9 bases between them. The germline CDR1 and CDR2 sequences are SGHNT and YENEEA. CDR3 length equals 14 residues. CDR3 protein: CASSLSGINEKLFF. The DNA of the CDR3 is TGTGCCAGCAGCTTGTCAGGGATTAATGAAAAACTGTTTTTT. Full variable domain (remainder filled in from reference TRBV11-3 and TRBJ1-4): EAGVVQSPRYKIIEKKQPVAFWCNPISGHNTLYWYLQNLGQGPELLIRYENEEAVDDSQLPKDRFSAERLKGVDSTLKIQPAELGDSAVYLCASSLSGINEKLFFGSGTQLSVL.

V and J are TRBV30 and TRBJ1-2; 7 bases align to TRBD1. The V gene's germline CDR1 is GTSNPN and CDR2 SVGIG (reference sequence). V dropped 4 bases and J dropped 6; count of bases not matched to a gene: 8. The CDR3 has 13 residues. This CDR3 is CAWNRGRTDGYTF. CDR3 nucleotide sequence: TGTGCCTGGAATAGGGGGCGAACGGATGGCTACACCTTC. The full variable domain, completed using reference TRBV30 and TRBJ1-2, is SQTIHQWPATLVQPVGSPLSLECTVEGTSNPNLYWYRQAAGRGLQLLFYSVGIGQISSEVPQNLSASRPQDRQFILSSKKLLLSDSGFYLCAWNRGRTDGYTFGSGTRLTVV.

The V call is TRBV5-1, the J call TRBJ2-7; D might be TRBD2 (6 bases). V gave up 8 bases and J gave up 0 bases, with 18 bases separating them. CDR3 size: 15 residues. Germline CDR1 reads SGHRS; CDR2 reads YFSETQ. CDR3 in amino acids: CASTRSGLSSYEQYF. The CDR3 region has the DNA TGCGCCAGTACTCGTAGCGGCCTGAGCTCCTACGAGCAGTACTTC.